This T cell receptor beta chain comes out of a study of T cell responses to AZD1222 COVID-19 vaccine. Regarding the study as a whole: Spike-specific TCR breadth rose after two AZD1222 doses, and depth rose as well. Among AZD1222 vaccinees, only five to seven were seropositive at baseline.

Of note for this clone: Antigen unknown.

This table comes from immunoSEQ multiplex PCR, and its TCRdb copy is limited to in-frame clones, with some not included. The sample yields about 56,000 clones, approximately 83% seen once. V was shortened by 7 bases and J by 0 bases, with 15 bases between the two germline ends. The CDR3 extends over 15 amino acids. Germline V CDR1 and CDR2: MNHEY, SVGAGI. The sequence came from an adult in good health. Source: peripheral blood, taken on day 0 of AZD1222 vaccination. The V and J genes are TRBV6-5 and TRBJ1-1, with TRBD1 as a possible D gene (5 bases). The CDR3, as DNA: TGTGCCAGCAATCGGGAGTGGGGCATGAACACTGAAGCTTTCTTT. Its translation: CASNREWGMNTEAFF.